This T cell receptor (beta chain) emerged from a study of shared clonotypes between healthy human individuals. Study findings and constraints: Represented diversity, genetic and exposure-history alike, was limited by few donors.

Roughly 200 ng DNA, about 30,000 T cell genomes, went into each sorted-subset replicate PCR. Clones were sequenced by immunoSEQ multiplex PCR, and TCRdb holds only the in-frame ones, with some missing. In the table there are a few million clones, around 90% of which are singletons. The CDR3 length is 14 residues. With 5 bases removed from V and 2 bases from J, the gap between germline ends came to 13 bases. CDR1 is MNHEY, CDR2 SVGAGI, per germline. As concerns this clone: Its antigen is unknown.

The sequence derives from a young man in good health. This chain joins TRBV6-5 and TRBJ2-7; maybe TRBD1 (5 bases). The specimen sequenced was naive CD4+ T cells sorted from blood. The subset denotes: CD45RA+ positively selected. In DNA, the CDR3 is TGTGCCAGCAGTACGATCGACAGAGCCTACGAGCAGTACTTC. Translating it yields CASSTIDRAYEQYF.